A single sample gave rise to the 7 T cell receptor beta chains below, sequenced in a study of blood T cell repertoires in COVID-19. The table came from immunoSEQ multiplex PCR; TCRdb's copy has only in-frame clones and leaves some out. Here the sample spans approximately 130,000 clones, around 87% being singletons. The sample comprised peripheral blood. The receptors originated from a man aged 50 to 60 with active COVID-19.

This clone has only a few counts. The V gene is TRBV5-4, the J gene TRBJ1-2; 9 bases agree with TRBD1. Germline loops: CDR1 SGHNT, CDR2 YYREEE (reference sequence). This CDR3 contains 16 residues. J gave up 8 bases and V 0 bases, and 11 bases lay outside the gene matches. The CDR3 is CASSLGLYRGLRGYTF. The CDR3 bases are TGTGCCAGCAGCTTGGGTTTGTACAGGGGGCTTCGGGGCTACACCTTC.

This clone was seen a handful of times. The CDR3, as DNA: TGTGCTAGTGGTTTGCAGGGTCTGACTGAAGCTTTCTTT. It yields the protein CASGLQGLTEAFF. V is TRBV12-5 and J is TRBJ1-1; weak D call: TRBD1 (5 bases). Germline loops: CDR1 LGHNT, CDR2 FRNRAP. This CDR3 is 13 amino acids long. The V gene lost 2 bases and the J gene lost 5 bases, with 9 bases spanning the gap. Looking up the rest from reference TRBV12-5 and TRBJ1-1 gives the full variable domain: DARVTQTPRHKVTEMGQEVTMRCQPILGHNTVFWYRQTMMQGLELLAYFRNRAPLDDSGMPKDRFSAEMPDATLATLKIQPSEPRDSAVYFCASGLQGLTEAFFGQGTRLTVV.

The chain carries TRBV27 and TRBJ2-2; weak D call: TRBD1 (5 bases). This CDR3 spans 14 amino acids. Germline V gene sequence: CDR1 MNHEY, CDR2 SMNVEV (reference sequence). Trimming took off 5 bases at V and 5 bases at J, with 12 bases between the two ends. The CDR3 loop is CASSPTGRTGELFF. The CDR3 bases are TGTGCCAGCAGTCCAACAGGTCGAACCGGGGAGCTGTTTTTT.

This chain uses TRBV6-6 with TRBJ2-5, with a tentative D call TRBD1 (5 bases). Germline CDR1 and CDR2: MNHNY and SVGAGI (reference sequence). V was cut by 7 bases and J by 4 bases, with 16 bases left in between. The CDR3 consists of 14 residues. Written as DNA, the CDR3 is TGTGCCAGCAACGACAGACCCCCAAGAGAGACCCAGTACTTC. Its protein product is CASNDRPPRETQYF.

This chain connects TRBV6-6 to TRBJ1-2; 8 nucleotides match TRBD1. This CDR3 comprises 14 residues. Germline lookup yields CDR1 MNHNY and CDR2 SVGAGI (reference sequence). Losses at the gene ends were 0 bases for V and 8 bases for J; bases not matched to a gene: 5. CDR3 DNA: TGTGCCAGCAGTTACTCGGCGCCAGGGGGCGGCTACACCTTC. Protein product: CASSYSAPGGGYTF.

The chain combines TRBV2 with TRBJ1-2, with TRBD1 identical over 10 bases. The CDR3 consists of 16 residues. CDR1 SNHLY and CDR2 FYNNEI come from the germline V gene. Trimming at V came to 8 bases and at J to 5 bases, leaving 14 bases not matched to a gene. This chain's CDR3 is CASQPSLGTGVYGYTF. The CDR3 DNA follows: TGTGCCAGCCAACCCTCCTTGGGGACAGGGGTTTATGGCTACACCTTC.

The V gene is TRBV2, the J gene TRBJ2-5; TRBD2 aligns across 8 bases. CDR1 is SNHLY, CDR2 FYNNEI, per germline. The trim removed 7 bases at V and 5 bases at J, leaving 9 bases unmatched. There are 14 residues in the CDR3. The CDR3: CASNLFGLAETQYF. The CDR3 nucleotides read TGTGCCAGCAACCTCTTCGGACTAGCCGAGACCCAGTACTTC.